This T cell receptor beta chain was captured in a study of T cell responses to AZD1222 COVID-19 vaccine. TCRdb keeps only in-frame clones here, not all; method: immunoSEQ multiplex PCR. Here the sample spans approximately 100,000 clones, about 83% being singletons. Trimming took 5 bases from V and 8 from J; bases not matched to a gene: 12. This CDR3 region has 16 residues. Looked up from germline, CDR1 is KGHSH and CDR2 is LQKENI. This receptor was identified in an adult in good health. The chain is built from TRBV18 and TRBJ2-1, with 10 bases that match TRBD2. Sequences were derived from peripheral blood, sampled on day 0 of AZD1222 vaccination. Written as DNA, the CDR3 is TGTGCCAGCTCAGCGTATGCTAGCGGGAGCAACGATGAGCAGTTCTTC. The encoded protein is CASSAYASGSNDEQFF. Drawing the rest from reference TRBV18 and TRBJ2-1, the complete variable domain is NAGVMQNPRHLVRRRGQEARLRCSPMKGHSHVYWYRQLPEEGLKFMVYLQKENIIDESGMPKERFSAEFPKEGPSILRIQQVVRGDSAAYFCASSAYASGSNDEQFFGPGTRLTVL.